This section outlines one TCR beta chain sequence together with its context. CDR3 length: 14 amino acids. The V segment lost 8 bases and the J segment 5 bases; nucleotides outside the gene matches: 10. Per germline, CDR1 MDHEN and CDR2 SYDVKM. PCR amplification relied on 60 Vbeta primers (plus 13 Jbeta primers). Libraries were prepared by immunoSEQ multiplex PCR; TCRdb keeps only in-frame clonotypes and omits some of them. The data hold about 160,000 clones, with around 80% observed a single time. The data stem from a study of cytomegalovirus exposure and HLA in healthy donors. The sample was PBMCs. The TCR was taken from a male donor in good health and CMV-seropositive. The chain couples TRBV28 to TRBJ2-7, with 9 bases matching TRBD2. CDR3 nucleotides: TGTGCCAGCCTCGCCGGGACTAGCCTCGACGAGCAGTACTTC. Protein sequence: CASLAGTSLDEQYF.